The 25 T cell receptor beta chains below were found in one sample sequenced in a study of T cell responses to AZD1222 COVID-19 vaccine. The repertoire was sequenced with immunoSEQ multiplex PCR; TCRdb's copy has only in-frame clones and lacks some. The repertoire includes about 120,000 clones, around nine tenths of them detected once, and roughly 3.2% sits in the top ten. Sample: peripheral blood, taken on day 0 of AZD1222 vaccination. Receptor source: an adult in good health.

The chain joins TRBV6-2 or TRBV6-3 to TRBJ1-4; D may be TRBD1 (6 bases). Trimming stripped 6 bases from V and 2 bases from J, with 13 bases between. This CDR3 region has 15 residues. Looked up from germline, CDR1 is MNHEY and CDR2 is SVGEGT. CDR3 amino acids: CASSLTGRTNEKLFF. The CDR3 region has the DNA TGTGCCAGCAGCCTTACAGGGCGCACTAATGAAAAACTGTTTTTT.

The chain employs TRBV28 and TRBJ1-5; the D gene is possibly TRBD1 (6 bases). Germline V gene data show CDR1 as MDHEN and CDR2 as SYDVKM. There are 15 residues in the CDR3. V shed 6 bases and J shed 6 bases, with 18 bases lying between them. Here the CDR3 reads CASSGGGHKGQPQHF. The CDR3 nucleotides read TGTGCCAGCAGCGGGGGGGGACATAAGGGTCAGCCCCAGCATTTT.

V gene TRBV3-1 (or the pseudogene TRBV3-2) combines with J gene TRBJ1-3, with a possible D match to TRBD1 (5 bases). Germline loops: CDR1 LGHDT, CDR2 YNNKEL (reference sequence). V lost 1 base and J 2 bases, leaving 9 bases between the germline ends. The CDR3 sequence is 15 residues long. The CDR3 DNA sequence: TGTGCCAGCAGCCAAGTTCAAGGGGCTGGAAACACCATATATTTT. It is translated as CASSQVQGAGNTIYF.

The J gene is TRBJ2-3, the V gene TRBV7-9, with 11 bases identical to TRBD2. Germline CDR1 is SEHNR and CDR2 is FQNEAQ (reference sequence). With 3 bases clipped from V and 5 bases from J, the junction kept 7 bases outside the gene matches. The CDR3 is 16 residues long. The CDR3 loop is CASSFSGRAQEDTQYF. CDR3 coding DNA: TGTGCCAGCAGCTTTAGCGGGAGGGCCCAGGAAGATACGCAGTATTTT.

The gene calls are TRBV6-5 and TRBJ2-3; D call uncertain. In germline, CDR1 is MNHEY, CDR2 SVGAGI. Trimming left V 5 bases short and J 2 bases short, with 8 bases between. CDR3 length: 13 amino acids. CDR3 nucleotides: TGTGCCAGCAGTCCCGCGCCCACAGATACGCAGTATTTT. Protein: CASSPAPTDTQYF.

The chain couples TRBV7-8 to TRBJ1-5; D might be TRBD1 (5 bases). The V gene's germline CDR1 is SGHVS and CDR2 FQNEAQ. CDR3 size: 13 residues. The V gene lost 5 bases and the J gene lost 3 bases, with 8 bases spanning the gap. The CDR3 protein is CASSRDFNQPQHF. Written as DNA, the CDR3 is TGTGCCAGCAGCCGGGACTTCAATCAGCCCCAGCATTTT.

The chain couples TRBV7-3 to TRBJ2-7; 7 positions agree with TRBD1. CDR3 length equals 15 residues. With V trimmed by 2 bases and J by 6 bases, 10 bases remained unmatched. Looked up from germline, CDR1 is SGHTA and CDR2 is FQGTGA. CDR3 DNA sequence: TGTGCCAGCAGCTTATCATCCCACAGGGGAGCCGAGCAGTACTTC. Translating gives CASSLSSHRGAEQYF. Looking up the rest from reference TRBV7-3 and TRBJ2-7 gives the full variable domain: GAGVSQTPSNKVTEKGKYVELRCDPISGHTALYWYRQSLGQGPEFLIYFQGTGAADDSGLPNDRFFAVRPEGSVSTLKIQRTERGDSAVYLCASSLSSHRGAEQYFGPGTRLTVT.

This clone was observed a single time. The chain carries TRBV5-6 and TRBJ1-2; a weak D match, TRBD1 (6 bases). CDR3 length: 15 amino acids. Trimming shortened V by 5 bases and J by 3 bases, and 17 bases separated the two germline ends. Germline assignment: CDR1 SGHDT and CDR2 YYEEEE. CDR3 region: CASSFDADSHYGYTF. For the CDR3, the DNA is TGTGCCAGCAGTTTCGATGCGGACAGCCACTATGGCTACACCTTC.

Note on this clone: Compared with germline, one end of the junction differs, possibly owing to a read error. This chain joins TRBV7-7 and TRBJ2-5; a possible D gene is TRBD1 (6 bases). The CDR3 extends over 14 amino acids. Germline V CDR1 and CDR2: SSHAT, FNYEAQ (reference sequence). The DNA for the CDR3 is TGTGCTAGCAGTCGAAACCAGGGGCAAGAGACCCAGTACTTC. It encodes CASSRNQGQETQYF.

This sequence joins TRBV9 and TRBJ2-7; possible D gene TRBD1, 6 bases. Germline CDR1 and CDR2: SGDLS and YYNGEE. The CDR3 is 12 residues long. V lost 6 bases to trimming and J lost 7 bases, with 14 bases between them. For the CDR3, the DNA is TGTGCCAGCATATGGGGGCAGGGGGAGCAGTACTTC. Translating it yields CASIWGQGEQYF.

The chain is built from TRBV28 and TRBJ1-2; D is undetermined. Per the germline V gene, CDR1 is MDHEN and CDR2 is SYDVKM. Trimming stripped 5 bases from V and 0 bases from J, with 13 bases between. This CDR3 spans 15 amino acids. The CDR3 nucleotides are TGTGCCAGCAGTCCCGGAAGTGCTCCTAACTATGGCTACACCTTC. Protein: CASSPGSAPNYGYTF.

The V and J genes are TRBV27 and TRBJ2-1, with 9 bases lining up with TRBD1. Germline V gene lookup returns CDR1 MNHEY and CDR2 SMNVEV (reference sequence). The CDR3 loop spans 16 amino acids. J was trimmed by 5 bases and V by 6 bases; bases with no gene match: 11. The CDR3 loop reads CASSLGGDRADNEQFF. For the CDR3, the DNA is TGTGCCAGCAGCCTTGGAGGGGACAGGGCCGACAATGAGCAGTTCTTC.

The chain employs TRBV18 and TRBJ1-5, with D unresolved. The CDR3 runs 14 residues. Trimming removed 4 bases from V and 4 bases from J, with 11 bases in between. Germline CDR1 KGHSH, CDR2 LQKENI. CDR3 in amino acids: CASSQSDGNQPQHF. The CDR3 DNA is TGTGCCAGCTCACAAAGTGACGGAAATCAGCCCCAGCATTTT.

The V gene is TRBV4-2, the J gene TRBJ1-1, with no clear D. Trimming stripped 0 bases from V and 0 bases from J, with 8 bases between. The CDR3 loop spans 15 amino acids. The germline gives CDR1 LGHNA, CDR2 YNFKEQ. CDR3 region: CASSQEEQMNTEAFF. The CDR3 DNA is TGTGCCAGCAGCCAAGAAGAGCAGATGAACACTGAAGCTTTCTTT.

This chain joins TRBV6-2 or TRBV6-3 and TRBJ1-5, with no clear D. Trimming pared 0 bases from V and 6 bases from J, leaving 12 bases between. The germline V gene has CDR1 MNHEY and CDR2 SVGEGT. This CDR3 spans 15 amino acids. CDR3 in amino acids: CASSYSGRGGQPQHF. The CDR3 nucleotides are TGTGCCAGCAGTTACTCGGGTCGGGGAGGTCAGCCCCAGCATTTT.

V and J are TRBV6-2 or TRBV6-3 and TRBJ1-6, with 8 bases aligning to TRBD1. V lost 2 bases to trimming and J lost 10 bases; unmatched junction nucleotides: 4. This CDR3 region has 14 residues. CDR1 and CDR2 from the germline V gene are MNHEY and SVGEGT. CDR3 sequence (DNA): TGTGCCAGCAGTTACGGACAGGGTCAATCACCCCTCCACTTT. Its translation is CASSYGQGQSPLHF.

The chain carries TRBV25-1 and TRBJ1-6; D unresolved. This CDR3 region has 13 residues. Looked up from germline, CDR1 is MGHDK and CDR2 is SYGVNS. The germline V and J ends were trimmed by 5 bases and 7 bases, with 9 bases remaining between them. The CDR3: CASSQDLNSPLHF. CDR3 in DNA: TGTGCCAGCAGTCAGGACTTAAATTCACCCCTCCACTTT.

The gene calls are TRBV19 and TRBJ2-7; a possible D gene is TRBD2 (7 bases). The CDR3 loop spans 15 amino acids. Germline V gene data show CDR1 as LNHDA and CDR2 as SQIVND (reference sequence). V was cut by 5 bases and J by 5 bases, with 19 bases left in between. The CDR3 DNA reads TGTGCCAGTAGTCCAAGGGAGGGGGAGAAGAACGAGCAGTACTTC. This sequence encodes CASSPREGEKNEQYF.

The chain couples TRBV6-5 to TRBJ1-3, with D unclear. Trimming stripped 9 bases from V and 0 bases from J, with 12 bases between. Per the germline V gene, CDR1 is MNHEY and CDR2 is SVGAGI. This CDR3 spans 14 amino acids. CDR3 coding DNA: TGTGCCAGTAGAAGGGATAACTCTGGAAACACCATATATTTT. It translates to CASRRDNSGNTIYF.

The rearrangement joins TRBV6-6 to TRBJ1-5; D is ambiguous. V dropped 4 bases and J dropped 1 base, with 8 bases sitting between them. Germline V gene lookup returns CDR1 MNHNY and CDR2 SVGAGI (reference sequence). This CDR3 comprises 14 residues. The CDR3 DNA reads as TGTGCCAGCAGTTCCCGGGAGAGCAATCAGCCCCAGCATTTT. Protein product: CASSSRESNQPQHF.

The rearrangement joins TRBV5-4 to TRBJ1-1; D unresolved. Trimming stripped 2 bases from V and 3 bases from J, with 17 bases between. In germline, CDR1 is SGHNT, CDR2 YYREEE (reference sequence). CDR3 length: 16 residues. The CDR3 DNA reads TGTGCCAGCAGCTTTGATCCGACAAGAGCCTACACTGAAGCTTTCTTT. It encodes CASSFDPTRAYTEAFF.

The chain joins TRBV19 to TRBJ1-1; D might be TRBD1 (5 bases). The germline V gene encodes CDR1 LNHDA and CDR2 SQIVND (reference sequence). The CDR3 has 15 residues. V was shortened by 8 bases and J by 4 bases, with 20 bases between the two germline ends. CDR3 DNA sequence: TGTGCCAGTTCAGGGTGGAACATTTGGAGCACTGAAGCTTTCTTT. This encodes CASSGWNIWSTEAFF.

The J gene is TRBJ2-3, the V gene TRBV28, with unresolved D. Germline V lookup: CDR1 MDHEN, CDR2 SYDVKM. This CDR3 spans 11 amino acids. The germline V and J ends were trimmed by 11 bases and 0 bases, with 6 bases remaining between them. CDR3 sequence reads: CALRSTDTQYF. As DNA, the CDR3 is TGTGCCTTGCGTAGCACAGATACGCAGTATTTT.

The genes are TRBV19 and TRBJ2-2, with 8 positions matching TRBD1. Per the germline V gene, CDR1 is LNHDA and CDR2 is SQIVND (reference sequence). V trimming: 4 bases; J trimming: 7 bases; junction bases outside the gene matches: 5. The CDR3 sequence is 14 residues long. The CDR3 protein is CASSTSTGVGELFF. In nucleotides, the CDR3 is TGTGCCAGTAGTACGTCGACAGGGGTCGGGGAGCTGTTTTTT. Combining the CDR3 with reference TRBV19 and TRBJ2-2 gives the whole variable domain DGGITQSPKYLFRKEGQNVTLSCEQNLNHDAMYWYRQDPGQGLRLIYYSQIVNDFQKGDIAEGYSVSREKKESFPLTVTSAQKNPTAFYLCASSTSTGVGELFFGEGSRLTVL.

The rearrangement uses TRBV5-1 and TRBJ2-2; unclear D gene. Germline V gives CDR1 SGHRS, CDR2 YFSETQ. V was pared by 2 bases and J by 4 bases, with 12 bases between. This CDR3 contains 15 residues. The CDR3 sequence is CASSLGAASTGELFF. CDR3 coding DNA: TGCGCCAGCAGCTTAGGCGCGGCGAGCACCGGGGAGCTGTTTTTT.